These T cell receptor beta chains were read from a single sample in a study of regulatory T cells in long-lasting Graves disease. TCRdb ran MiXCR on the multiplex PCR reads and lists one entry per CDR3 protein. The data hold about 420,000 distinct CDR3 sequences, with over 15% observed a single time. The sample was also linked to a second study, of T cells in Graves' hyperthyroidism and ophthalmopathy.

The sample consisted of peripheral blood mononuclear cells (PBMCs), taken at new diagnosis, from a patient treated with antithyroid drugs. These TCRs come from a woman under 30 with Graves disease. CDR3s leave out the opening cysteine and the closing phenylalanine or tryptophan. Fields, in order: V gene, J gene, CDR3 protein.

TRBV6-5,TRBJ2-2,ASSYGGPGELF
TRBV7-2,TRBJ2-1,ASSRDWEQF
TRBV10-1,TRBJ2-5,ASSDVRGGQETQY
TRBV11-2,TRBJ2-7,ASSSNLAGGTYEQY
TRBV14,TRBJ2-3,ASSQGTITQY
TRBV28,TRBJ1-2,ASSPSAWNGYT
TRBV6-1,TRBJ2-6,ASSGVNGANVLT
TRBV18,TRBJ1-5,ASSPQRGGQPQH
TRBV18,TRBJ1-2,ASSPFPGQAPNYGYT
TRBV12-3/TRBV12-4,TRBJ1-1,ASSQGDRGFLSSTEAF
TRBV19,TRBJ2-1,APAPNRREGRAYNEQF
TRBV28,TRBJ2-1,ASSFGSYNEQF
TRBV20-1,TRBJ2-7,SAIAPGPYEQY
TRBV30,TRBJ1-1,AWSVFRGVGESTEAF